These 24 T cell receptor beta chains were sequenced from one sample in a study of blood T cell repertoires in COVID-19. Measured with immunoSEQ multiplex PCR; TCRdb has only the in-frame clones, and not every one. This sample has roughly 250,000 clones; around 82% occur once, and the top ten carry about 4.5%. The sample taken for sequencing was peripheral blood. All receptors come from a man aged 50 to 60 with active or convalescent COVID-19.

The CDR3 DNA reads TGTGCCAGCACGGACAGGGTGAATCAGCCCCAGCATTTT. Protein sequence: CASTDRVNQPQHF. The rearrangement links TRBV6-5 to TRBJ1-5, with 8 bases fitting TRBD1. Germline assignment: CDR1 MNHEY and CDR2 SVGAGI. The V gene end was trimmed by 7 bases and the J gene end by 4 bases; junction bases not matched to a gene: 3. The CDR3 length is 13 residues.

CDR3 protein: CASSLSVFSYEQYF. CDR3 DNA sequence: TGTGCCAGCAGTTTATCGGTTTTCTCCTACGAGCAGTACTTC. V is TRBV28 and J is TRBJ2-7; the D is unclear. The germline gives CDR1 MDHEN, CDR2 SYDVKM. Trimming removed 1 base at V and 0 bases at J, with 7 bases between. CDR3 length: 14 residues.

This clone was picked up one time. The chain links TRBV9 to TRBJ2-2; D unresolved. V shed 0 bases and J shed 7 bases, with 7 bases lying between them. Germline assignment: CDR1 SGDLS and CDR2 YYNGEE. The CDR3 extends over 13 amino acids. DNA of the CDR3: TGTGCCAGCAGCGTAGGGAGTGTCGGGGAGCTGTTTTTT. It encodes CASSVGSVGELFF.

The chain combines TRBV6-1 with TRBJ2-1; 9 bases fit TRBD2. This CDR3 spans 14 amino acids. Germline V CDR1 and CDR2: MNHNS, SASEGT. V was pared by 3 bases and J by 6 bases, with 3 bases of the junction left unmatched. The CDR3: CASSDLAGINEQFF. The CDR3, as DNA: TGTGCCAGCAGTGACCTAGCGGGAATCAATGAGCAGTTCTTC.

This chain links TRBV18 with TRBJ2-7; TRBD1 aligns across 9 bases. J was trimmed by 3 bases and V by 9 bases; bases with no gene match: 6. Germline-derived CDR1 and CDR2 are KGHSH and LQKENI. The CDR3 has 13 amino acids. The CDR3 nucleotides read TGTGCCAGTGCTACAGGGGGCATCTACGAGCAGTACTTC. It translates to CASATGGIYEQYF.

The rearrangement links TRBV10-3 to TRBJ2-7; a weak D match, TRBD2 (5 bases). This CDR3 has 15 residues. V lost 0 bases and J 4 bases, leaving 13 bases between the germline ends. Germline CDR1 and CDR2: ENHRY and SYGVKD. CDR3 coding DNA: TGTGCCATCAGTGAGTCGCCAGGCGGCGGGTACGAGCAGTACTTC. This gives the protein CAISESPGGGYEQYF.

The rearrangement links TRBV28 to TRBJ1-3, with 9 bases aligning to TRBD1. The germline CDR1 and CDR2 sequences are MDHEN and SYDVKM. CDR3 length equals 14 residues. The ends lost 6 bases at V and 6 bases at J; junction bases unmatched: 6. This chain's CDR3 is CASRKTGGANTIYF. The CDR3 bases are TGTGCCAGCAGAAAAACAGGGGGCGCAAACACCATATATTTT.

The gene calls are TRBV7-2 and TRBJ1-4; weak D call: TRBD1 (5 bases). Germline V lookup: CDR1 SGHTA, CDR2 FQGNSA. V dropped 1 base and J dropped 8 bases, with 11 bases sitting between them. The CDR3 is 14 residues long. CDR3 sequence (DNA): TGTGCCAGCAGCTTAGAGTGGGGGGACGAAAAACTGTTTTTT. Translated: CASSLEWGDEKLFF.

The chain is built from TRBV13 and TRBJ2-7; 10 bases map to TRBD1. Germline assignment: CDR1 PRHDT and CDR2 FYEKMQ (reference sequence). The CDR3 spans 15 residues. V lost 1 base and J lost 6; bases outside the gene matches: 6. The CDR3 DNA is TGTGCCAGCAGCTTAGTCGGGACAGGGGACGGCGAGCAGTACTTC. This gives the protein CASSLVGTGDGEQYF.

V is TRBV30 and J is TRBJ1-4; 11 nucleotides match TRBD1. This CDR3 contains 14 residues. Losses at the gene ends were 0 bases for V and 7 bases for J; bases not matched to a gene: 1. The germline V gene encodes CDR1 GTSNPN and CDR2 SVGIG (reference sequence). The DNA of the CDR3 is TGTGCCTGGAGTGTTGGGACAGGGGGTGAAAAACTGTTTTTT. Its translation: CAWSVGTGGEKLFF.

CDR3 residues: CASSPWGENTIYF. DNA of the CDR3: TGTGCCAGCAGCCCTTGGGGGGAAAACACCATATATTTT. The chain employs TRBV3-1 (or the pseudogene TRBV3-2) and TRBJ1-3, with a tentative D call TRBD1 (5 bases). V gave up 4 bases and J gave up 6 bases, with 10 bases separating them. This CDR3 region has 13 residues. Germline CDR1 LGHDT, CDR2 YNNKEL (reference sequence).

This chain connects TRBV27 to TRBJ1-5; 7 positions agree with TRBD1. After removal of 0 bases from V and 7 bases from J, the junction contained 9 bases not matched to a gene. CDR1 is MNHEY, CDR2 SMNVEV, per germline (reference sequence). This CDR3 is 16 amino acids long. The CDR3 sequence is CASSLSPTGVGQPQHF. The CDR3 nucleotides read TGTGCCAGCAGTTTATCCCCTACAGGGGTAGGCCAGCCCCAGCATTTT.

The table lists this clone with a count of one. The chain has TRBV12-2 and TRBJ1-1; the listed D gene, TRBD1, was not tested against the DNA. TRBV12-2 is labeled a pseudogene. The CDR3 consists of 17 residues. DNA of the CDR3: TGTGCAAGTCGCTTACCCTCCGCCCCAGGTTGGAACACTGAAGCTTTCTTT. It yields the protein CASRLPSAPGWNTEAFF.

This clone has a handful of counts. The V call is TRBV27, the J call TRBJ1-5, with TRBD1 as a possible D gene (6 bases). The V and J ends lost 3 bases and 3 bases respectively, with 9 bases between them. The CDR3 has 14 amino acids. The germline gives CDR1 MNHEY, CDR2 SMNVEV (reference sequence). The CDR3 DNA is TGTGCCAGCAGTTTGAGGGACAACAATCAGCCCCAGCATTTT. Amino acids: CASSLRDNNQPQHF.

This clone was seen a handful of times. The V gene is TRBV10-3, the J gene TRBJ1-2; D perhaps matches TRBD1 (5 bases). The CDR3 is made up of 12 amino acids. V was trimmed by 7 bases and J by 6 bases, leaving 12 bases between them. Germline CDR1 reads ENHRY; CDR2 reads SYGVKD. The chain's CDR3 is CAINDSNNGYTF. CDR3 DNA sequence: TGTGCCATCAACGACAGCAATAATGGCTACACCTTC.

This chain uses TRBV15 with TRBJ2-3, with TRBD2 as a possible D gene (5 bases). The V gene's germline CDR1 is LNHNV and CDR2 YYDKDF (reference sequence). Deletions cut 0 bases from V and 4 bases from J, with 17 bases between. The CDR3 length is 17 residues. CDR3 region: CATSRDRGSWSADTQYF. Here the CDR3 DNA reads TGTGCCACCAGCAGAGACCGGGGAAGTTGGAGCGCAGATACGCAGTATTTT.

The chain recombines TRBV5-4 with TRBJ2-7; D is uncertain. Germline loops: CDR1 SGHNT, CDR2 YYREEE (reference sequence). Trimming pared 0 bases from V and 4 bases from J, leaving 8 bases between. The CDR3 covers 13 residues. The CDR3 region is CASSLGRPYEQYF. CDR3 DNA sequence: TGTGCCAGCAGCTTGGGTCGTCCTTACGAGCAGTACTTC.

J is TRBJ1-6 and V is TRBV14; 7 bases agree with TRBD1. The CDR3 runs to 16 residues. V lost 11 bases, J lost 5 bases, and 15 bases stayed unmatched. Germline V gene data show CDR1 as SGHDN and CDR2 as FVKESK. The CDR3 is CAGWDSMTPDNSPLHF. CDR3 nucleotide sequence: TGTGCCGGTTGGGACAGCATGACTCCAGATAATTCACCCCTCCACTTT.

The rearrangement joins TRBV11-2 to TRBJ1-6, with a possible D match to TRBD1 (6 bases). The CDR3 consists of 15 residues. Trimming stripped 3 bases from V and 4 bases from J, with 10 bases between. From germline, CDR1 is SGHAT and CDR2 FQNNGV. Here the CDR3 DNA reads TGTGCCAGCAGCTTCAGGGGAACTTATAATTCACCCCTCCACTTT. It encodes CASSFRGTYNSPLHF. The full variable domain, its missing parts supplied by reference TRBV11-2 and TRBJ1-6, is EAGVAQSPRYKIIEKRQSVAFWCNPISGHATLYWYQQILGQGPKLLIQFQNNGVVDDSQLPKDRFSAERLKGVDSTLKIQPAKLEDSAVYLCASSFRGTYNSPLHFGNGTRLTVT.

The chain joins TRBV7-9 to TRBJ2-2, with 11 bases fitting TRBD1. CDR3 size: 16 residues. V lost 5 bases and J lost 4; bases outside the gene matches: 6. Looked up from germline, CDR1 is SEHNR and CDR2 is FQNEAQ (reference sequence). CDR3 nucleotide sequence: TGTGCCAGCAGCAAACGGACAGGGGGCTTCACCGGGGAGCTGTTTTTT. Its translation is CASSKRTGGFTGELFF.

This chain uses TRBV19 with TRBJ1-6, with D possibly being TRBD1 (5 bases). The CDR3 runs to 15 residues. Trimming removed 7 bases from V and 7 bases from J, with 17 bases in between. The germline V gene has CDR1 LNHDA and CDR2 SQIVND (reference sequence). CDR3 bases: TGTGCCAGTACCTCCACAGGCGGGGTAAATTCACCCCTCCACTTT. Residues: CASTSTGGVNSPLHF.

V usage is TRBV7-9 and J usage is TRBJ1-1, with no clear D. Looked up from germline, CDR1 is SEHNR and CDR2 is FQNEAQ (reference sequence). There are 15 residues in the CDR3. V dropped 6 bases and J dropped 4 bases, with 18 bases sitting between them. CDR3 sequence reads: CASRRPNRVSTEAFF. In DNA form, the CDR3 reads TGTGCCAGCAGACGTCCTAATCGGGTGTCCACTGAAGCTTTCTTT. Variable domain in full (rest from reference TRBV7-9 and TRBJ1-1): DTGVSQNPRHKITKRGQNVTFRCDPISEHNRLYWYRQTLGQGPEFLTYFQNEAQLEKSRLLSDRFSAERPKGSFSTLEIQRTEQGDSAMYLCASRRPNRVSTEAFFGQGTRLTVV.

In this sample, this clone turned up once. This rearrangement joins TRBV7-2 to TRBJ2-2, with D perhaps matching TRBD2 (5 bases). V dropped 3 bases and J dropped 0 bases, with 8 bases sitting between them. This CDR3 contains 15 residues. Germline values: CDR1 SGHTA, CDR2 FQGNSA. CDR3 protein: CASSLREPNTGELFF. CDR3 DNA: TGTGCCAGCAGCTTGAGGGAACCGAACACCGGGGAGCTGTTTTTT.

The CDR3 sequence: CASSFEGTNEKLFF. Written as DNA, the CDR3 is TGTGCCAGCAGCTTCGAGGGAACTAATGAAAAACTGTTTTTT. The J gene is TRBJ1-4, the V gene TRBV7-9; D remains ambiguous. This CDR3 region has 14 residues. Germline V CDR1 and CDR2: SEHNR, FQNEAQ (reference sequence). Trimming left V 3 bases short and J 1 base short, with 6 bases between.